This T cell receptor (beta chain) was documented in a study of T-cell memory formation after mild COVID-19. For the study at large: Largely donor-specific sequence clusters came from a couple of donors.

Germline V gene data show CDR1 as LNHNV and CDR2 as YYDKDF (reference sequence). This CDR3 region has 16 residues. With 1 base clipped from V and 4 bases from J, the junction kept 2 bases outside the gene matches. This clonotype was counted many times. Its cognate antigen is unknown. TCRdb fed the 5' RACE reads into MiXCR, producing one record per CDR3 protein. Among about 140,000 distinct CDR3 sequences listed, about 15% were seen once. The study, taken as a whole, reports: The pre-infection memory compartment contained some responding clones, suggesting cross-reactive memory joined.

This chain connects TRBV15 to TRBJ2-1; 12 bases agree with TRBD2. Sequences were obtained from PBMCs or a T cell subset sorted from them (not recorded which). The TCR originated in an adult woman who had mild COVID-19 (a few samples of this study predate the infection). Cell type and time point are not known. The CDR3 is CATSRGTSGTYNEQFF. In DNA form, the CDR3 reads TGTGCCACCAGCAGAGGGACTAGCGGGACGTACAATGAGCAGTTCTTC.